This TCR beta chain was profiled in a study of blood T cell repertoires in COVID-19. Across the whole study: The United States, Italy and Spain were the sources of the acute and convalescent COVID-19 samples. PBMCs, B-cell-depleted T cells, or T cells provided the cDNA or gDNA that made up the material.

Sequencing was performed with immunoSEQ multiplex PCR; in TCRdb, only in-frame clones are kept and a portion is missing. The sample lists fewer than 65,000 clones, 70% to 90% occurring once. The receptor was isolated from a man aged 60 to 69 with acute or convalescent COVID-19. Sequences were obtained from peripheral blood.

DNA for the CDR3: TGTGCCAGCAGCCACAGGGGTGAAGGGCCTGAAGCTTTCTTT. Amino acids: CASSHRGEGPEAFF. This chain links TRBV14 with TRBJ1-1; possible D gene TRBD1, 6 bases. Trimming removed 3 bases from V and 6 bases from J, with 14 bases in between. The CDR3 consists of 14 residues. Germline V gene lookup returns CDR1 SGHDN and CDR2 FVKESK.